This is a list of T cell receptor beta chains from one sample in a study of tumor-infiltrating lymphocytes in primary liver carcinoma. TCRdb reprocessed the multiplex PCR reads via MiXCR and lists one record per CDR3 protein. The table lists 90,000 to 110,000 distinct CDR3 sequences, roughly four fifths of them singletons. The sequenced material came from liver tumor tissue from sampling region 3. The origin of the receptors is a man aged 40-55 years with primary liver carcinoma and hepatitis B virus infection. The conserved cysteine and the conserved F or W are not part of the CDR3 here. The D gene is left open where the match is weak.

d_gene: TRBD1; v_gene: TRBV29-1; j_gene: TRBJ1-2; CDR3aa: GVGQETYGYI
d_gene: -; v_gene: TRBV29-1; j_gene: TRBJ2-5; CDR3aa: SVEVTRKESQY
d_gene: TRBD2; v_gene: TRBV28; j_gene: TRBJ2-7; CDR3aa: AGSPRTSGLSYEQY
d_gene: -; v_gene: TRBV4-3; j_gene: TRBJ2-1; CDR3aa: SSNQFPLPADNEQF
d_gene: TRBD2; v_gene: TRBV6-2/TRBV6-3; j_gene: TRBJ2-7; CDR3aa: ASSYSSSGRRYELY
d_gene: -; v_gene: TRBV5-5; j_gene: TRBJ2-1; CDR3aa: ASSYRTGNEQF
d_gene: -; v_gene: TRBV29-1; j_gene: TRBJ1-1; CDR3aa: SVGAGWEMNTEAF
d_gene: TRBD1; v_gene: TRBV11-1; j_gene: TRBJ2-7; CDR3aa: PNRGKRSYDQY
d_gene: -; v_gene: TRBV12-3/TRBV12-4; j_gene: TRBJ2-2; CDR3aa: ASSSGQGRAIGKPF
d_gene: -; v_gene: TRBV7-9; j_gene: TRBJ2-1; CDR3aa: VSSDSLSENNEQF
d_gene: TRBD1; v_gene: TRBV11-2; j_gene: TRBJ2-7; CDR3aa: VSCLRWTGENEQY
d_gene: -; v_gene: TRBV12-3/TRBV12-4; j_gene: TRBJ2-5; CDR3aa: ASNSNSGETQY
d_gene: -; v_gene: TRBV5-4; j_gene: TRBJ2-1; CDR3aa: ASSADSGAYNKQF
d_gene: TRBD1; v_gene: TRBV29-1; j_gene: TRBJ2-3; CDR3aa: SVVGPGTDFDRDTQY
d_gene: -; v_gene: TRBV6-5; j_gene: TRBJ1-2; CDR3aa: LSSPQGRGNYGYT
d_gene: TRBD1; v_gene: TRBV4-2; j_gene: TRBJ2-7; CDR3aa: ASSQWTGNPYEQY
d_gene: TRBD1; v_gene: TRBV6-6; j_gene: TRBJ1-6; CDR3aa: ASSFGTGGNSSLH
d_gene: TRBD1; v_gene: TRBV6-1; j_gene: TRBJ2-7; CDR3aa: ASSTDRSPLLREQY
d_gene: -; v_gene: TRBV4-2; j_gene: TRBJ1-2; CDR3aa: ASIQGPEGLGGMSYGYT
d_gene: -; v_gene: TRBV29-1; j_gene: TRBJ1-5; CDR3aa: SVVSSVNQSQR
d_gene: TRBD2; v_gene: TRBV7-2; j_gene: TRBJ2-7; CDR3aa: ASILVGGRVAYEQY
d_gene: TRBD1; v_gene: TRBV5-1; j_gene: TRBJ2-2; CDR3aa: ASRDRVLNTVELF
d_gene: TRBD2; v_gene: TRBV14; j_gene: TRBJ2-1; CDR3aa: VSSAVAGWVNDEHF
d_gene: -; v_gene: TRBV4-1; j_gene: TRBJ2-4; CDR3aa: ASGPVLQKGNIQY
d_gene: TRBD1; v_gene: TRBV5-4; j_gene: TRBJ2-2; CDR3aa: ASSLGATPQGNCF
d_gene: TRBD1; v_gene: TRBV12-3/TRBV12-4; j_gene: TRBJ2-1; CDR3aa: TSSPRTGASYNEQF
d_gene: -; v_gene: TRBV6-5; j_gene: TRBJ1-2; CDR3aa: ASSRGWREGYT
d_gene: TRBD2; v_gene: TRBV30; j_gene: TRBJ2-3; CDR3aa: AWSVLSGRHTETQY
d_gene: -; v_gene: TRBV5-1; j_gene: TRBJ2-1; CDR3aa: ASSSVQDNEHF
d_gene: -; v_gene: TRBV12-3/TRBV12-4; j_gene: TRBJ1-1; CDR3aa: ASIPGLTIAEAF
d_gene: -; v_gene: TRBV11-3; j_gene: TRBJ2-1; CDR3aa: DSSLGVSNNKQF
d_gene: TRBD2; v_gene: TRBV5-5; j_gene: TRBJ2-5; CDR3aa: ASSAKTSGETQH
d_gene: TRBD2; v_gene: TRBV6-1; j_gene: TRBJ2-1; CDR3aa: TSSDRPGTSSNEQL
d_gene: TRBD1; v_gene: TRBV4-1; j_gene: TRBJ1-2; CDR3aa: ASSQEGQWARCYT
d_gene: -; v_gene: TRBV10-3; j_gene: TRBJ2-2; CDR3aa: DISEQRGNTGGLF